Shown below are 23 T cell receptor beta chains from a single sample sequenced in a study of preoperative IRX-2 immunotherapy in early breast cancer. Sequencing used immunoSEQ multiplex PCR; TCRdb keeps in-frame clones, though not all of them. The sample consists of about 7,700 clones, about 84% of them appearing once. Specified treatment: preoperative locoregional IRX-2 cytokine immunotherapy. Sequencing was performed on tumor tissue, taken after IRX-2 immunotherapy. These receptor sequences come from a human donor with breast cancer.

The rearrangement joins TRBV13 to TRBJ1-1, with D possibly being TRBD1 (5 bases). Germline CDR1 PRHDT, CDR2 FYEKMQ (reference sequence). CDR3 length: 13 amino acids. Trimming removed 1 base at V and 9 bases at J, with 12 bases between. The CDR3, as DNA: TGTGCCAGCAGCTTAGATTTTGGGACCCAAGCTTTCTTT. It codes for CASSLDFGTQAFF.

The rearrangement joins TRBV18 to TRBJ1-2, with TRBD1 as a possible D gene (5 bases). V lost 6 bases and J lost 0, with 14 bases in between. The CDR3 length is 15 residues. CDR1 is KGHSH and CDR2 is LQKENI in the germline V gene. CDR3 protein: CASSPGGSSNYGYTF. CDR3 DNA: TGTGCCAGCTCTCCGGGGGGTTCCTCTAACTATGGCTACACCTTC. Filled out from reference TRBV18 and TRBJ1-2, the complete variable domain reads NAGVMQNPRHLVRRRGQEARLRCSPMKGHSHVYWYRQLPEEGLKFMVYLQKENIIDESGMPKERFSAEFPKEGPSILRIQQVVRGDSAAYFCASSPGGSSNYGYTFGSGTRLTVV.

The chain couples TRBV6-8 to TRBJ1-1, with D unresolved. This CDR3 is built from 14 residues. The germline V gene has CDR1 MNHGY and CDR2 SAAAGT. V shed 3 bases and J shed 3 bases, with 11 bases lying between them. DNA of the CDR3: TGTGCCAGCAGTTATGATACTGGGGACACTGAAGCTTTCTTT. It is translated as CASSYDTGDTEAFF.

The CDR3 spells CASSPLDAGSYNEQFF. The CDR3, as DNA: TGTGCCAGCTCACCACTTGACGCAGGGTCCTACAATGAGCAGTTCTTC. The rearrangement uses TRBV18 and TRBJ2-1; perhaps TRBD1 as D (5 bases). The CDR3 has 16 amino acids. Germline V CDR1 and CDR2: KGHSH, LQKENI. V was trimmed by 1 base and J by 1 base, leaving 11 bases between them.

The chain carries TRBV15 and TRBJ1-4; possible D gene TRBD1, 5 bases. The V and J ends lost 6 bases and 13 bases respectively, with 21 bases between them. The CDR3 contains 14 residues. CDR1 LNHNV and CDR2 YYDKDF come from the germline V gene (reference sequence). The CDR3 loop is CATSIQGPFPLLFF. CDR3 nucleotide sequence: TGTGCCACCAGTATTCAGGGACCCTTCCCCCTACTGTTTTTT.

This clone showed up just once. The chain carries TRBV29-1 and TRBJ1-1, with no clear D. This CDR3 contains 12 residues. Germline V CDR1 and CDR2: SQVTM, ANQGSEA. The V gene lost 5 bases and the J gene lost 1 base, with 8 bases spanning the gap. The CDR3 DNA sequence: TGCAGCGTTTCGCACGGGAACACTGAAGCTTTCTTT. Amino acid sequence: CSVSHGNTEAFF.

The rearrangement joins TRBV9 to TRBJ2-3; TRBD2 aligns across 9 bases. V lost 2 bases and J lost 6; bases outside the gene matches: 13. This CDR3 spans 17 amino acids. The V gene's germline CDR1 is SGDLS and CDR2 YYNGEE. This CDR3 is CASSVPGLAFSPDTQYF. CDR3 coding DNA: TGTGCCAGCAGCGTTCCGGGACTAGCCTTCTCCCCGGATACGCAGTATTTT.

V usage is TRBV5-1 and J usage is TRBJ1-4, with a weak D call TRBD1 (5 bases). V gave up 4 bases and J gave up 3 bases, with 10 bases separating them. This CDR3 is built from 14 residues. The germline CDR1 and CDR2 sequences are SGHRS and YFSETQ. CDR3 protein: CASSRGTANEKLFF. CDR3 DNA: TGCGCCAGCAGCCGAGGGACGGCTAATGAAAAACTGTTTTTT.

The V and J genes are TRBV6-7 and TRBJ1-3, with D hard to call. TRBV6-7 is reported as an ORF; its role is uncertain. The length of the CDR3 is 15 residues. V lost 5 bases to trimming and J lost 0 bases, with 11 bases between them. The CDR3 loop reads CASSEDPSSGNTIYF. The DNA for the CDR3 is TGTGCCAGCAGTGAAGACCCCTCCTCTGGAAACACCATATATTTT.

The J gene is TRBJ1-1, the V gene TRBV19; D uncertain. V was shortened by 5 bases and J by 3 bases, with 4 bases between the two germline ends. Germline V gene lookup returns CDR1 LNHDA and CDR2 SQIVND (reference sequence). CDR3 length equals 11 residues. DNA for the CDR3: TGTGCCAGTAGTGCACACACTGAAGCTTTCTTT. Its protein product is CASSAHTEAFF.

This chain connects TRBV19 to TRBJ1-5; a possible D gene is TRBD1 (6 bases). Looked up from germline, CDR1 is LNHDA and CDR2 is SQIVND (reference sequence). V shed 9 bases and J shed 6 bases, with 21 bases lying between them. The CDR3 sequence is 15 residues long. The CDR3 loop is CASSMEGGRGQPQHF. The DNA of the CDR3 is TGTGCCAGCTCTATGGAGGGGGGGCGAGGTCAGCCCCAGCATTTT.

The V call is TRBV6-8, the J call TRBJ2-6, with D possibly matching TRBD2 (6 bases). The CDR3 loop spans 15 amino acids. V gave up 2 bases and J gave up 2 bases, with 7 bases separating them. Germline CDR1 is MNHGY and CDR2 is SAAAGT. CDR3 sequence: CASSYGGAGANVLTF. DNA of the CDR3: TGTGCCAGCAGTTACGGCGGGGCTGGGGCCAACGTCCTGACTTTC.

In this sample, this clone turned up a few times. Here the CDR3 DNA reads TGTGCCTGGAGCTTGGCAGATACGCAGTATTTT. Protein: CAWSLADTQYF. This sequence joins TRBV30 and TRBJ2-3; D is unresolved. V dropped 3 bases and J dropped 4 bases, with 5 bases sitting between them. Germline V gene lookup returns CDR1 GTSNPN and CDR2 SVGIG (reference sequence). The CDR3 spans 11 residues.

The chain employs TRBV6-8 and TRBJ2-5; D may be TRBD2 (6 bases). The germline gives CDR1 MNHGY, CDR2 SAAAGT. This CDR3 has 16 residues. Deletions cut 2 bases from V and 2 bases from J, with 15 bases between. CDR3 sequence: CASSYPGGTVQETQYF. CDR3 bases: TGTGCCAGCAGTTACCCTGGAGGGACGGTTCAAGAGACCCAGTACTTC.

V is TRBV6-8 and J is TRBJ1-1; D is undetermined. V lost 5 bases, J lost 1 base, and 5 bases lay in between. The CDR3 totals 12 residues. Per the germline V gene, CDR1 is MNHGY and CDR2 is SAAAGT. The CDR3 coding sequence is TGTGCCAGCAGTCTCCAGAACACTGAAGCTTTCTTT. Translation: CASSLQNTEAFF.

J is TRBJ1-6 and V is TRBV6-8; the D gene is possibly TRBD1 (5 bases). Germline CDR1 MNHGY, CDR2 SAAAGT. The CDR3 has 13 residues. V lost 7 bases to trimming and J lost 11 bases, with 15 bases between them. CDR3 coding DNA: TGTGCCAGCAAAGCAGCCGGGGGTCCACCCCTCCACTTT. Its protein product is CASKAAGGPPLHF.

This clone was recorded once. The chain links TRBV28 to TRBJ2-7; 8 positions agree with TRBD1. Germline V lookup: CDR1 MDHEN, CDR2 SYDVKM. The CDR3 is made up of 14 amino acids. Trimming cost V 2 bases and J 5 bases; bases outside gene matches: 5. This CDR3 is CASSLADRDHEQYF. Here the CDR3 DNA reads TGTGCCAGCAGTTTAGCGGACAGGGACCACGAGCAGTACTTC.

For this clone: It is unclear where the CDR3 begins or ends on the DNA, so no DNA is shown, and the CDR3 is as TCRdb lists it. The CDR3 loop is CASILEGLLGYEQYF. The chain recombines TRBV12-1 with TRBJ2-7. TRBV12-1 is classified as a pseudogene. The CDR3 is 15 amino acids long, termini counted.

There are a few counts of this clone. This chain uses TRBV11-3 with TRBJ2-5; 13 nucleotides align to TRBD2. The germline V gene has CDR1 SGHNT and CDR2 YENEEA. J gave up 5 bases and V 4 bases, and 4 bases lay outside the gene matches. The CDR3 is made up of 15 amino acids. CDR3 nucleotides: TGTGCCAGCAGCTCCACTAGCGGGGGGGCGGAGACCCAGTACTTC. It yields the protein CASSSTSGGAETQYF.

CDR3 in amino acids: CASSENSGGTKETQYF. The CDR3 DNA reads TGCGCCAGCAGTGAGAATAGCGGGGGGACTAAAGAGACCCAGTACTTC. The V gene is TRBV10-2, the J gene TRBJ2-5; 10 nucleotides agree with TRBD2. The junction had 6 bases not matched to a gene; V was cut back by 2 bases and J by 3 bases. CDR1 and CDR2 (germline): WSHSY, SAAADI. The CDR3 runs to 16 residues.

The chain recombines TRBV29-1 with TRBJ2-1; TRBD1 aligns across 9 bases. CDR3 length: 13 amino acids. After removal of 3 bases from V and 8 bases from J, the junction contained 5 bases not matched to a gene. Germline CDR1 reads SQVTM; CDR2 reads ANQGSEA. The CDR3 reads CSVDGTGRDEQFF. For the CDR3, the DNA is TGCAGCGTTGACGGGACAGGGAGGGATGAGCAGTTCTTC.

The chain has TRBV4-1 and TRBJ2-7; 7 bases map to TRBD1. This CDR3 is built from 17 residues. V was pared by 0 bases and J by 3 bases, with 11 bases of the junction left unmatched. CDR1 and CDR2 from the germline V gene are MGHRA and YSYEKL. CDR3 sequence reads: CASSQEVLTGAIYEQYF. CDR3 nucleotide sequence: TGCGCCAGCAGCCAAGAAGTTTTAACAGGGGCCATCTACGAGCAGTACTTC.

The CDR3 sequence is CASSEGGKPFYEQYF. The CDR3 DNA follows: TGTGCCAGCAGTGAGGGTGGCAAGCCCTTCTACGAGCAGTACTTC. The chain has TRBV6-8 and TRBJ2-7, with D tentatively TRBD2 (5 bases). The CDR3 is 15 residues long. Trimming pared 5 bases from V and 3 bases from J, leaving 17 bases between. From germline, CDR1 is MNHGY and CDR2 SAAAGT.